The 10 T cell receptor beta chains below all came from one sample that was sequenced in a study of blood T cell repertoires in COVID-19. Sequencing used immunoSEQ multiplex PCR; TCRdb keeps in-frame clones, though not all of them. The table records roughly 63,000 clones, 80% to 90% of them present only once. Sequenced sample: peripheral blood. These receptors were taken from a human donor in a cohort sampled during active COVID-19.

The V gene is TRBV5-1, the J gene TRBJ2-7; 7 nucleotides align to TRBD1. The germline V gene has CDR1 SGHRS and CDR2 YFSETQ. CDR3 length: 14 residues. Trimming removed 4 bases from V and 2 bases from J; junction bases left unmatched: 6. For the CDR3, the DNA is TGCGCCAGCAGCCCACGGACAGGCCCCTACGAGCAGTACTTC. Amino acid sequence: CASSPRTGPYEQYF.

The chain employs TRBV5-1 and TRBJ1-2, with 8 bases matching TRBD1. The CDR3 spans 14 residues. Per the germline V gene, CDR1 is SGHRS and CDR2 is YFSETQ. The J segment lost 6 bases and the V segment lost 4 bases, leaving 8 bases of the junction unmatched. DNA of the CDR3: TGCGCCAGCAGCCCGGCGGCAGGGGGCAATGGCTACACCTTC. This gives the protein CASSPAAGGNGYTF.

The chain uses TRBV6-1 and TRBJ2-2; 12 nucleotides align to TRBD2. V lost 2 bases and J lost 7; bases outside the gene matches: 20. This CDR3 is 21 amino acids long. Germline lookup yields CDR1 MNHNS and CDR2 SASEGT. The CDR3 sequence is CASSEWPPGSRTSGVGGELFF. In DNA, the CDR3 is TGTGCCAGCAGTGAATGGCCCCCGGGATCCCGGACTAGCGGGGTAGGCGGGGAGCTGTTTTTT.

The chain joins TRBV30 to TRBJ1-3; D is uncertain. The length of the CDR3 is 12 residues. The germline V gene has CDR1 GTSNPN and CDR2 SVGIG (reference sequence). The V end was cut by 2 bases, the J end by 1 base, with 3 bases between. CDR3 residues: CAWSISGNTIYF. CDR3 in DNA: TGTGCCTGGAGTATATCTGGAAACACCATATATTTT.

The V gene is TRBV7-9, the J gene TRBJ2-1, with D perhaps matching TRBD1 (5 bases). CDR1 SEHNR and CDR2 FQNEAQ come from the germline V gene (reference sequence). The CDR3 consists of 14 residues. With 2 bases removed from V and 3 bases from J, the gap between germline ends came to 8 bases. The CDR3 DNA reads as TGTGCCAGCAGCTTAACCAGGGTCTACAATGAGCAGTTCTTC. It translates to CASSLTRVYNEQFF. The full variable domain, in which reference TRBV7-9 and TRBJ2-1 provide the parts outside the CDR3, is DTGVSQNPRHKITKRGQNVTFRCDPISEHNRLYWYRQTLGQGPEFLTYFQNEAQLEKSRLLSDRFSAERPKGSFSTLEIQRTEQGDSAMYLCASSLTRVYNEQFFGPGTRLTVL.

The chain is built from TRBV24-1 and TRBJ2-2, with D possibly being TRBD1 (5 bases). Germline V gives CDR1 KGHDR, CDR2 SFDVKD. The CDR3 consists of 14 residues. The V and J ends lost 5 bases and 5 bases respectively, with 11 bases between them. For the CDR3, the DNA is TGTGCCACCAGTGCCAGGGCAGTGACCGGGGAGCTGTTTTTT. Amino acid sequence: CATSARAVTGELFF.

This chain links TRBV11-2 with TRBJ1-3; 8 nucleotides line up with TRBD1. The CDR3 sequence is 14 residues long. From germline, CDR1 is SGHAT and CDR2 FQNNGV. Unmatched junction bases numbered 9, after V lost 4 bases and J lost 10 bases. CDR3 in amino acids: CASSSLVRGQTIYF. CDR3 nucleotides: TGTGCCAGCAGCTCCCTTGTCAGGGGGCAAACCATATATTTT.

The chain couples TRBV7-9 to TRBJ1-1; 7 positions match TRBD1. Germline CDR1 SEHNR, CDR2 FQNEAQ (reference sequence). V dropped 4 bases and J dropped 1; count of bases not matched to a gene: 18. CDR3 length: 19 residues. CDR3: CASSSVPYRGRVSNTEAFF. The CDR3 nucleotides are TGTGCCAGCAGCTCCGTCCCGTATAGGGGGCGCGTGTCGAACACTGAAGCTTTCTTT.

This clone was detected once. This chain uses TRBV3-1 (or the pseudogene TRBV3-2) with TRBJ2-3, with unresolved D. Germline-derived CDR1 and CDR2 are LGHDT and YNNKEL (reference sequence). Trimming stripped 4 bases from V and 0 bases from J, with 11 bases between. The CDR3 extends over 15 amino acids. The CDR3 reads CASSPHGVSTDTQYF. In DNA, the CDR3 is TGTGCCAGCAGCCCCCACGGAGTAAGCACAGATACGCAGTATTTT.

This clone was detected a few times. The chain is built from TRBV27 and TRBJ1-2; weak D call: TRBD1 (5 bases). V was trimmed by 3 bases and J by 0 bases, leaving 11 bases between them. The CDR3 is 15 residues long. Germline CDR1 and CDR2: MNHEY and SMNVEV (reference sequence). The CDR3 spells CASSLADNTNYGYTF. Written as DNA, the CDR3 is TGTGCCAGCAGTTTGGCGGACAATACTAACTATGGCTACACCTTC.